This T cell receptor (beta chain) was profiled in a study of T cell responses to AZD1222 COVID-19 vaccine. Study-level findings and limits: Spike-specific TCR breadth and depth rose after two AZD1222 doses. Most donors were white British, females outnumbered males, and clonal diversity was possibly underestimated.

In the case of this clone: Its antigen is not known.

V was pared by 7 bases and J by 4 bases, with 7 bases of the junction left unmatched. Germline assignment: CDR1 MNHEY and CDR2 SMNVEV (reference sequence). There are 15 residues in the CDR3. The repertoire was sequenced with immunoSEQ multiplex PCR; TCRdb's copy has only in-frame clones and lacks some. The sample consists of some 130,000 clones, around nine tenths of them appearing once. The chain carries TRBV27 and TRBJ1-5; 10 bases line up with TRBD1. This receptor was obtained from an adult in good health. This sample comprised peripheral blood, obtained on day 0 of AZD1222 vaccination. The DNA of the CDR3 is TGTGCCAGCACTCCGACAGGGGGCTTTAATCAGCCCCAGCATTTT. It specifies CASTPTGGFNQPQHF.